The text below deals with one T cell receptor (beta chain). Produced via immunoSEQ multiplex PCR; TCRdb's table is partial and in-frame only. The table shows tens of thousands of clones, with over 80% occurring only once. The source of the sample is a study of blood T cell repertoires in COVID-19. Looked up from germline, CDR1 is SNHLY and CDR2 is FYNNEI. V gave up 3 bases and J gave up 5 bases, with 10 bases separating them. The CDR3 has 13 amino acids. This chain connects TRBV2 to TRBJ1-1, with D possibly matching TRBD1 (5 bases). This receptor was identified in a human donor in a cohort sampled during active COVID-19. The material sequenced was peripheral blood. In nucleotides, the CDR3 is TGTGCCAGCAGTGATGGGGGGGGGACTGAAGCTTTCTTT. Amino acids: CASSDGGGTEAFF.